This note documents a single T cell receptor (beta chain) sequence. Antigen: not known. The sample is drawn from a study of cytomegalovirus exposure and HLA in healthy donors. This PCR relied on a set of 60 Vbeta primers and 13 Jbeta primers. TCRdb's copy holds only in-frame clones and misses some; the assay was immunoSEQ multiplex PCR. The sample lists around 40,000 clones; 50% to 75% were seen once. The CDR3 extends over 15 amino acids. The germline V gene encodes CDR1 SGHAT and CDR2 FQNNGV. Between the trimmed V and J ends, which lost 6 bases and 5 bases, there was a span of 19 bases. Study-level results: It was taken for granted in presence/absence analyses that sequencing depth across donors was roughly uniform.

The sample comprised PBMCs. The chain recombines TRBV11-2 with TRBJ1-2, with TRBD1 as a possible D gene (6 bases). The receptor comes from a human donor in good health. CDR3: CASRSWGRLKYGYTF. The CDR3 nucleotides read TGTGCCAGCAGAAGCTGGGGGCGGCTCAAATATGGCTACACCTTC.